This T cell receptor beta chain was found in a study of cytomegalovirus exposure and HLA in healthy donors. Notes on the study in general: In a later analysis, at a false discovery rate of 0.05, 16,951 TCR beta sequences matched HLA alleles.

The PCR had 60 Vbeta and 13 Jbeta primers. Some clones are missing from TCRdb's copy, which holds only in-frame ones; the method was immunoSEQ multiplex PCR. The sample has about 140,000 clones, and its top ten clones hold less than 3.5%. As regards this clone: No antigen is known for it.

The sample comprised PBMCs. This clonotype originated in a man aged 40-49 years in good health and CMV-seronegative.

The CDR3 DNA sequence: TGTGCCAGTAGTCCGAAGGGGGGGGGTACAGATACGCAGTATTTT. Amino acid sequence: CASSPKGGGTDTQYF. The chain joins TRBV19 to TRBJ2-3, with a weak D call TRBD2 (7 bases). CDR3 size: 15 residues. Trimming stripped 5 bases from V and 3 bases from J, with 15 bases between. CDR1 is LNHDA and CDR2 is SQIVND in the germline V gene (reference sequence).